The 13 T cell receptor beta chains reported below all come from one sample, sequenced in a study of T cell changes during pregnancy in multiple sclerosis. Assay: immunoSEQ multiplex PCR; the TCRdb copy retains only in-frame clones and omits some. This sample has approximately 100,000 clones, with around nine tenths found just once. The material was peripheral blood, obtained in the second trimester of pregnancy. The receptors were gathered from a female donor with multiple sclerosis, enrolled in a pregnancy study.

The genes are TRBV6-4 and TRBJ2-1, with 11 bases aligning to TRBD2. The CDR3 is 15 amino acids. After removal of 3 bases from V and 9 bases from J, the junction contained 7 bases not matched to a gene. Germline assignment: CDR1 MRHNA and CDR2 SNTAGT. CDR3 amino acids: CASSELAGERGEQFF. The DNA for the CDR3 is TGTGCCAGCAGTGAACTAGCGGGGGAGAGGGGTGAGCAGTTCTTC.

The chain employs TRBV19 and TRBJ1-1, with no clear D. Between the trimmed V and J ends, which lost 8 bases and 1 base, there was a span of 8 bases. The CDR3 has 12 amino acids. The germline V gene has CDR1 LNHDA and CDR2 SQIVND (reference sequence). The CDR3 loop reads CASRYGNTEAFF. As DNA, the CDR3 is TGTGCCAGTCGGTACGGGAACACTGAAGCTTTCTTT.

The V gene is TRBV6-1, the J gene TRBJ1-5; D gene uncertain. Germline CDR1 reads MNHNS; CDR2 reads SASEGT. The germline V and J ends were trimmed by 4 bases and 9 bases, with 19 bases remaining between them. The CDR3 runs 15 residues. The CDR3 region is CASSGSGLIGGPQHF. The CDR3 DNA sequence: TGTGCCAGCAGTGGTTCAGGCCTAATTGGTGGGCCCCAGCATTTT.

The chain links TRBV10-2 to TRBJ2-2; no clear D. V was trimmed by 0 bases and J by 5 bases, leaving 4 bases between them. Germline values: CDR1 WSHSY, CDR2 SAAADI. The CDR3 totals 13 residues. The DNA for the CDR3 is TGCGCCAGCAGTGAGTCTCGGACCGGGGAGCTGTTTTTT. As protein: CASSESRTGELFF.

The chain joins TRBV4-2 to TRBJ1-2; D gene uncertain. CDR1 is LGHNA, CDR2 YNFKEQ, per germline. The CDR3 covers 18 residues. V was clipped by 2 bases and J by 3 bases, with 22 bases between them. The CDR3 DNA is TGTGCCAGCAGCCAATCCCTCCCTCGTGAGGGAATCCACTATGGCTACACCTTC. As protein: CASSQSLPREGIHYGYTF.

The chain combines TRBV19 with TRBJ2-5; maybe TRBD1 (5 bases). The CDR3 is 15 amino acids. Germline-derived CDR1 and CDR2 are LNHDA and SQIVND (reference sequence). The V and J ends lost 5 bases and 2 bases respectively, with 15 bases between them. CDR3 in DNA: TGTGCCAGTAGTGCCTTGGGCCAGGGACAAGAGACCCAGTACTTC. Protein sequence: CASSALGQGQETQYF.

J is TRBJ2-3 and V is TRBV30; 10 bases map to TRBD2. With V trimmed by 1 base and J by 0 bases, 4 bases remained unmatched. The CDR3 loop spans 16 amino acids. CDR1 is GTSNPN, CDR2 SVGIG, per germline (reference sequence). This chain's CDR3 is CAWSATSGASTDTQYF. The CDR3 bases are TGTGCCTGGAGTGCTACTAGCGGGGCGAGCACAGATACGCAGTATTTT.

The chain has TRBV5-1 and TRBJ2-6, with D tentatively TRBD1 (6 bases). V lost 1 base to trimming and J lost 4 bases, with 15 bases between them. This CDR3 spans 17 amino acids. CDR1 is SGHRS, CDR2 YFSETQ, per germline. The CDR3 sequence: CASSLSLRGAGANVLTF. CDR3 sequence (DNA): TGCGCCAGCAGCTTGTCCCTCAGGGGAGCAGGGGCCAACGTCCTGACTTTC. Combining the CDR3 with reference TRBV5-1 and TRBJ2-6 gives the whole variable domain KAGVTQTPRYLIKTRGQQVTLSCSPISGHRSVSWYQQTPGQGLQFLFEYFSETQRNKGNFPGRFSGRQFSNSRSEMNVSTLELGDSALYLCASSLSLRGAGANVLTFGAGSRLTVL.

This clone was counted once. The chain uses TRBV29-1 and TRBJ2-7, with 7 nucleotides matching TRBD2. Germline V gene lookup returns CDR1 SQVTM and CDR2 ANQGSEA. J was trimmed by 0 bases and V by 7 bases; bases with no gene match: 3. This CDR3 has 12 residues. CDR3 DNA: TGCAGCGGTGGGGACTACTCCTACGAGCAGTACTTC. Translation gives CSGGDYSYEQYF.

This sequence joins TRBV27 and TRBJ2-1; 8 bases are shared with TRBD2. Germline CDR1 and CDR2: MNHEY and SMNVEV (reference sequence). The junction had 5 bases not matched to a gene; V was cut back by 5 bases and J by 5 bases. The length of the CDR3 is 14 residues. CDR3 coding DNA: TGTGCCAGCAGTGCGACTAGCGCCCACAATGAGCAGTTCTTC. This gives the protein CASSATSAHNEQFF.

The J gene is TRBJ2-1, the V gene TRBV5-5, with 9 nucleotides matching TRBD2. Germline V gene sequence: CDR1 SGHKS, CDR2 YYEKEE (reference sequence). Unmatched junction bases numbered 6, after V lost 5 bases and J lost 3 bases. There are 15 residues in the CDR3. The CDR3 here is CASSYSGRIYNEQFF. The CDR3, as DNA: TGTGCCAGCAGTTATAGCGGGAGAATCTACAATGAGCAGTTCTTC.

This rearrangement joins TRBV18 to TRBJ1-4; 7 bases match TRBD1. The junction had 9 bases not matched to a gene; V was cut back by 3 bases and J by 8 bases. The CDR3 length is 15 residues. Germline CDR1 is KGHSH and CDR2 is LQKENI. The CDR3 DNA sequence: TGTGCCAGCTCACCCCGGCCAGGGGGTTTCGAAAAACTGTTTTTT. As protein: CASSPRPGGFEKLFF.

The chain combines TRBV7-2 with TRBJ1-1; D is undetermined. This CDR3 region has 11 residues. Trimming removed 5 bases at V and 6 bases at J, with 7 bases between. Germline CDR1 and CDR2: SGHTA and FQGNSA. Written as DNA, the CDR3 is TGTGCCAGCAGCCGCGGGGCTGAAGCTTTCTTT. Translated: CASSRGAEAFF.